The 5 T cell receptor beta chains below were found in one sample sequenced in a study of OX40 agonist ivuxolimab in advanced cancers. Library creation used the immunoSEQ multiplex PCR assay. Entries here come from immuneACCESS through TCRdb and include only in-frame sequences with V and J called. Some clones fail to appear in such tables; in the studies checked, an unresolved V gene covers under half of the shortfall, and the cause of the remainder is unknown. Recorded for this sample are about 92,000 clones; approximately 84% of them occurred a single time. Roughly 6% of the sample lies in the top ten. The specimen comprised CD4+ or CD8+ T cells sorted from blood, sampled in a trial of the OX40 agonist ivuxolimab. The receptors here all came from an adult with an advanced solid tumor such as melanoma, head and neck, liver or kidney cancer.

V usage is TRBV7-9 and J usage is TRBJ2-1, with a possible D match to TRBD2 (5 bases). This CDR3 is built from 12 residues. V was shortened by 5 bases and J by 10 bases, with 12 bases between the two germline ends. The germline V gene encodes CDR1 SEHNR and CDR2 FQNEAQ (reference sequence). Written as DNA, the CDR3 is TGTGCCAGCAGCGACCCGACGGGGGAGCAGTTCTTC. This encodes CASSDPTGEQFF. Using reference TRBV7-9 and TRBJ2-1 for the parts outside the CDR3, the full variable domain is DTGVSQNPRHKITKRGQNVTFRCDPISEHNRLYWYRQTLGQGPEFLTYFQNEAQLEKSRLLSDRFSAERPKGSFSTLEIQRTEQGDSAMYLCASSDPTGEQFFGPGTRLTVL.

This chain joins TRBV5-1 and TRBJ1-2; TRBD1 is a possible D gene (6 bases). Trimming shortened V by 7 bases and J by 8 bases, and 18 bases separated the two germline ends. The CDR3 extends over 13 amino acids. CDR1 and CDR2 from the germline V gene are SGHRS and YFSETQ. The CDR3 sequence is CASGRDPDRGYTF. In DNA, the CDR3 is TGCGCCAGCGGTAGGGACCCCGACAGGGGCTACACCTTC.

This clone was picked up one time. J is TRBJ2-3 and V is TRBV19; TRBD2 matches 10 bases. Trimming took 1 base from V and 8 from J; bases not matched to a gene: 12. Germline loops: CDR1 LNHDA, CDR2 SQIVND (reference sequence). The CDR3 loop spans 17 amino acids. CDR3 nucleotide sequence: TGTGCCAGTAGTATAGGCCCCCGAGCGGGGGGGCGGGGTACGCAGTATTTT. This sequence encodes CASSIGPRAGGRGTQYF.

By sample share, this clone is medium-sized. V gene TRBV5-6 combines with J gene TRBJ2-1; the match to TRBD2 covers 10 bases. The CDR3 is 15 residues long. The junction had 3 bases not matched to a gene; V was cut back by 1 base and J by 5 bases. Germline V gene data show CDR1 as SGHDT and CDR2 as YYEEEE. The CDR3 nucleotides read TGTGCCAGCAGCTTGCGCCTAGCGGGAGACAATGAGCAGTTCTTC. It codes for CASSLRLAGDNEQFF.

The chain recombines TRBV19 with TRBJ1-2, with a weak D call TRBD1 (5 bases). The germline V gene encodes CDR1 LNHDA and CDR2 SQIVND (reference sequence). There are 14 residues in the CDR3. Deletions cut 4 bases from V and 2 bases from J, with 11 bases between. Here the CDR3 DNA reads TGTGCCAGTAGTAGTGGGACGGTGAACTATGGCTACACCTTC. Translated: CASSSGTVNYGYTF.